The present T cell receptor beta chain was sequenced within a study of T-cell memory formation after mild COVID-19. Each CDR3 protein gets one entry after TCRdb re-called the 5' RACE reads with MiXCR. This sample has 300,000 to 350,000 distinct CDR3 sequences, with around 19% found just once. CDR3 size: 14 residues. Germline CDR1 WSHSY, CDR2 SAAADI. Trimming took off 3 bases at V and 2 bases at J, with 10 bases between the two ends. This clonotype was seen ten or more times. This chain uses TRBV10-2 with TRBJ1-1; unclear D gene. The TCR sequence derives from a man aged 18 to 29 who had mild COVID-19 (a few samples of this study predate the infection). Cell type and time point are not known. Sequences were obtained from PBMCs or a T cell subset sorted from them (not recorded which). CDR3 in amino acids: CASSDPGTNTEAFF. The CDR3 DNA follows: TGCGCCAGCAGTGACCCAGGAACAAACACTGAAGCTTTCTTT.